Listed below are T cell receptor beta chains from one sample, sequenced in a study of blood T cell repertoires in COVID-19. Only in-frame clones appear in the TCRdb table, and some are missing; sequencing was by immunoSEQ multiplex PCR. In the table there are around 70,000 clones, 87% of which are singletons. The sample consisted of peripheral blood. These receptors all come from a young woman with acute or convalescent COVID-19. The CDR3 runs from the conserved cysteine through the conserved F or W. D genes are given only for firm matches. Clone size is shown for a subset of rows, as once, few, many or a class of expanded clone.

v_gene	d_gene	abundance	j_gene	CDR3nt	CDR3aa
TRBV7-2	TRBD1	NA	TRBJ1-5	TGTGCCAGCAGCTTAAGTGGACAGGCGGGCCAGCCCCAGCATTTT	CASSLSGQAGQPQHF
TRBV11-3	NA	few	TRBJ1-6	TGTGCCAGCAGCTTCGTTCGGGGGGCCAATTCACCCCTCCACTTT	CASSFVRGANSPLHF
TRBV7-9	NA	NA	TRBJ2-3	TGTGCCAGCAGCCCCGCCCGGGAGTCAGATACGCAGTATTTT	CASSPARESDTQYF
TRBV3-1/TRBV3-2	NA	NA	TRBJ1-3	TGTGCCAGCAGCCCCGGGGCGGGGTCTTATGGAAACACCATATATTTT	CASSPGAGSYGNTIYF
TRBV29-1	NA	NA	TRBJ1-1	TGCAGCGCCTCCCAGGCCGCCTCTGAAGCTTTCTTT	CSASQAASEAFF
TRBV5-1	NA	few	TRBJ1-1	TGCGCCAGCAGCCCTCGGGGGGGAATGAACACTGAAGCTTTCTTT	CASSPRGGMNTEAFF
TRBV11-2	TRBD1	NA	TRBJ1-1	TGTGCCAGCAGCTTAGTTGGGACAGGGAACACTGAAGCTTTCTTT	CASSLVGTGNTEAFF
TRBV11-2	NA	once	TRBJ1-6	TGTGCCAGCAGCTTAAGGTCGCGGGATAATTCACCCCTCCACTTT	CASSLRSRDNSPLHF
TRBV30	TRBD1	NA	TRBJ1-5	TGTGCCTGGAGTTTACAGGGGAATCAGCCCCAGCATTTT	CAWSLQGNQPQHF
TRBV12-5	NA	NA	TRBJ2-2	TGTGCTAGTGGTTTGGTAGGGGGGGCCGGGGAGCTGTTTTTT	CASGLVGGAGELFF
TRBV15	NA	NA	TRBJ2-7	TGTGCCACCAGCAGTGGGCTGCCCCTCTCCTACGAGCAGTACTTC	CATSSGLPLSYEQYF
TRBV14	TRBD1	NA	TRBJ1-3	TGTGCCAGCAGCCAAGCAGGGGGGAACACCATATATTTT	CASSQAGGNTIYF
TRBV2	NA	NA	TRBJ2-1	TGTGCCAGCAGCAACATAGCCCGCAATGAGCAGTTCTTC	CASSNIARNEQFF
TRBV19	NA	NA	TRBJ1-2	TGTGCCAGTAGTATAAGGGGGACGGATGGCTACACCTTC	CASSIRGTDGYTF
TRBV9	NA	NA	TRBJ1-2	TGTGCCAGCAGCGTAGGGTCAGGGGATGGCTACACCTTC	CASSVGSGDGYTF
TRBV7-9	TRBD1	NA	TRBJ1-1	TGTGCCAGCAGTATACAGGGGGTGAACACTGAAGCTTTCTTT	CASSIQGVNTEAFF
TRBV5-5	NA	NA	TRBJ1-1	TGTGCCAGCAGCTTGGTTCCACAGGGACACATGAACACTGAAGCTTTCTTT	CASSLVPQGHMNTEAFF
TRBV7-9	TRBD2	NA	TRBJ2-3	TGTGCCAGCAGCTTAAAAGCGGGAGGTGAAGATACGCAGTATTTT	CASSLKAGGEDTQYF
TRBV27	NA	NA	TRBJ1-5	TGTGCCAGCAGCTGGGGCCCCGATCAGCCCCAGCATTTT	CASSWGPDQPQHF
TRBV6-6	NA	NA	TRBJ2-1	TGTGCCAGCAGTTATACTAGCAGGGACAATGAGCAGTTCTTC	CASSYTSRDNEQFF
TRBV15	TRBD1	NA	TRBJ1-4	TGTGCCACCAGCAGGGCTGACAGGGCGGCTGAAAAACTGTTTTTT	CATSRADRAAEKLFF
TRBV7-8	NA	NA	TRBJ1-3	TGTGCCAGCAGCTTAGAGCTAAACTCTGGAAACACCATATATTTT	CASSLELNSGNTIYF
TRBV28	TRBD1	NA	TRBJ2-1	TGTGCCAGCAGTTTAATACAGGGGGCGTACAATGAGCAGTTCTTC	CASSLIQGAYNEQFF
TRBV11-3	NA	NA	TRBJ1-5	TGTGCCAGCAGCTTAGAAGGGGACAACCACAATCAGCCCCAGCATTTT	CASSLEGDNHNQPQHF
TRBV19	NA	NA	TRBJ1-5	TGTGCCAGTAGCTATAACTTCGGGAGGGAGGTTGGCAATCAGCCCCAGCATTTT	CASSYNFGREVGNQPQHF
TRBV28	NA	NA	TRBJ1-1	TGTGCCAGCACCCTGGCAAGGGGGAACACTGAAGCTTTCTTT	CASTLARGNTEAFF
TRBV28	NA	NA	TRBJ1-2	TGTGCCAGCAGTTTATCGGCAGGGCGAAACTATGGCTACACCTTC	CASSLSAGRNYGYTF
TRBV19	TRBD1	NA	TRBJ2-1	TGTGCCACGGGGTCAGGGGGCGCGTACAATGAGCAGTTCTTC	CATGSGGAYNEQFF
TRBV7-2	NA	once	TRBJ1-6	TGTGCCAGCAGCTTACGGTATAATTCACCCCTCCACTTT	CASSLRYNSPLHF
TRBV29-1	TRBD1	NA	TRBJ1-1	TGCAGCGTCACCAACTACAGGGGGCGCGAAGCTTTCTTT	CSVTNYRGREAFF
TRBV4-1	TRBD1	NA	TRBJ1-2	TGCGCCAGCAGTCAGACTCGACAGGGGGCATTGGGTGGCTACACCTTC	CASSQTRQGALGGYTF
TRBV5-4	TRBD2	NA	TRBJ2-5	TGTGCCAGCAGCACCCGAAAGCTCAGCGGGGCGATCCAAGAGACCCAGTACTTC	CASSTRKLSGAIQETQYF
TRBV7-2	NA	NA	TRBJ2-1	TGTGCCAGCAGCTTAGTTCCGGGGGACAATGAGCAGTTCTTC	CASSLVPGDNEQFF
TRBV7-6	NA	NA	TRBJ2-7	TGTGCCAGCAGCTCAGGGGTGGGCTACGAGCAGTACTTC	CASSSGVGYEQYF
TRBV27	NA	NA	TRBJ2-3	TGTGCCAGCAGTCAAACCGTAAGAGCAGATACGCAGTATTTT	CASSQTVRADTQYF
TRBV15	TRBD1	few	TRBJ1-6	TGTGCCACCAGCGCGGTCCAGGGGGCCAATTCACCCCTCCACTTT	CATSAVQGANSPLHF
TRBV28	NA	NA	TRBJ1-5	TGTGCCAGCAGTATAAGCAATCAGCCCCAGCATTTT	CASSISNQPQHF
TRBV6-5	TRBD1	NA	TRBJ1-1	TGTGCCAGCAGGCGGACAGGGGAGAACACTGAAGCTTTCTTT	CASRRTGENTEAFF
TRBV29-1	NA	NA	TRBJ2-1	TGCAGCACGGGGGGCGGGAGCTCCTACAATGAGCAGTTCTTC	CSTGGGSSYNEQFF
TRBV29-1	TRBD1	NA	TRBJ1-1	TGCAGCGTCGGACCACAGGGGATGGGGACTGAAGCTTTCTTT	CSVGPQGMGTEAFF
TRBV14	NA	NA	TRBJ1-3	TGTGCCAGCAGCCATTCAGGGGTCTCTGGAAACACCATATATTTT	CASSHSGVSGNTIYF
TRBV5-1	TRBD1	NA	TRBJ1-3	TGCGCCAGCAGCCCGCGGACAGGGGATGGAAACACCATATATTTT	CASSPRTGDGNTIYF
TRBV19	NA	NA	TRBJ1-5	TGTGCCAGTAGTCCCTCGGACAGACGCAGCAATCAGCCCCAGCATTTT	CASSPSDRRSNQPQHF
TRBV29-1	TRBD1	NA	TRBJ1-1	TGCAGCGTCCTCCGTTGGAAGGGGACAGGGGGTTCTGAAGCTTTCTTT	CSVLRWKGTGGSEAFF
TRBV15	TRBD1	NA	TRBJ2-1	TGTGCCACCAGCAGAGATCCCGACAGGGTAAATGAGCAGTTCTTC	CATSRDPDRVNEQFF